Following are 11 T cell receptor beta chains from one sample sequenced in a study of OX40 agonist ivuxolimab in advanced cancers. The method was immunoSEQ multiplex PCR; TCRdb's version includes in-frame clones alone and lacks a portion of them. This sample has about 90,000 clones, with 91% found just once. The specimen was CD4+ or CD8+ T cells sorted from blood, collected in a trial of the OX40 agonist ivuxolimab. These receptor sequences come from an adult with an advanced solid tumor such as melanoma, head and neck, liver or kidney cancer.

The chain carries TRBV19 and TRBJ1-6; D is unresolved. The ends were cut back, 10 bases at V and 9 bases at J, with 10 bases in the middle. From germline, CDR1 is LNHDA and CDR2 SQIVND (reference sequence). This CDR3 region has 11 residues. This CDR3 is CAIGGRSPLHF. The CDR3 nucleotides read TGTGCCATTGGAGGGCGTTCACCCCTCCACTTT.

The chain employs TRBV5-6 and TRBJ2-7; D may match TRBD1 or TRBD2 (5 bases each). Germline V gene data show CDR1 as SGHDT and CDR2 as YYEEEE. The CDR3 covers 13 residues. Trimming removed 4 bases from V and 1 base from J, with 9 bases in between. CDR3 in DNA: TGTGCCAGCAGCATAGGGACGTCCTACGAGCAGTACTTC. Translating gives CASSIGTSYEQYF.

The gene calls are TRBV2 and TRBJ1-5; 7 bases agree with TRBD1. The ends lost 4 bases at V and 7 bases at J; junction bases unmatched: 22. Germline V gives CDR1 SNHLY, CDR2 FYNNEI. CDR3 length: 19 amino acids. The CDR3 nucleotides are TGTGCCAGCAGTGCTAGTCCGGGCGACAGGGAATATTCCAGACAGCCCCAGCATTTT. Translating it yields CASSASPGDREYSRQPQHF.

The V and J genes are TRBV27 and TRBJ2-7; 9 bases align to TRBD1. Germline CDR1 is MNHEY and CDR2 is SMNVEV (reference sequence). This CDR3 has 15 residues. With 5 bases clipped from V and 7 bases from J, the junction kept 12 bases outside the gene matches. The CDR3 loop reads CASSLTGGAPGEQYF. The CDR3 coding sequence is TGTGCCAGCAGTCTTACAGGGGGCGCCCCGGGAGAGCAGTACTTC.

The chain recombines TRBV6-1 with TRBJ2-6, with D possibly matching TRBD1 (6 bases). V was shortened by 4 bases and J by 2 bases, with 12 bases between the two germline ends. Germline V gene lookup returns CDR1 MNHNS and CDR2 SASEGT. The CDR3 loop spans 16 amino acids. For the CDR3, the DNA is TGTGCCAGCAGTGCAACCGAGGGGGCTGGGGCCAACGTCCTGACTTTC. Translating gives CASSATEGAGANVLTF.

The genes are TRBV27 and TRBJ2-1; D gene ambiguous. CDR3 length: 13 amino acids. V lost 4 bases to trimming and J lost 5 bases, with 9 bases between them. CDR1 MNHEY and CDR2 SMNVEV come from the germline V gene (reference sequence). CDR3 sequence: CASSWSPNNEQFF. CDR3 in DNA: TGTGCCAGCAGTTGGTCACCTAACAATGAGCAGTTCTTC.

The genes are TRBV29-1 and TRBJ2-3; 14 positions match TRBD2. The CDR3 covers 15 residues. The germline V gene has CDR1 SQVTM and CDR2 ANQGSEA. V lost 7 bases to trimming and J lost 6 bases; unmatched junction nucleotides: 9. CDR3 sequence: CSAGLAGGILDTQYF. The CDR3 DNA follows: TGCAGCGCCGGACTAGCGGGAGGAATTCTGGATACGCAGTATTTT.

This rearrangement joins TRBV7-9 to TRBJ2-2; D is uncertain. The V end was cut by 3 bases, the J end by 6 bases, with 8 bases between. The CDR3 consists of 13 residues. Germline V gives CDR1 SEHNR, CDR2 FQNEAQ (reference sequence). The CDR3 sequence: CASSLGGAGELFF. The CDR3 nucleotides are TGTGCCAGCAGCTTGGGTGGGGCCGGGGAGCTGTTTTTT. Full variable domain (outside the CDR3, taken from reference TRBV7-9 and TRBJ2-2): DTGVSQNPRHKITKRGQNVTFRCDPISEHNRLYWYRQTLGQGPEFLTYFQNEAQLEKSRLLSDRFSAERPKGSFSTLEIQRTEQGDSAMYLCASSLGGAGELFFGEGSRLTVL.

The V gene is TRBV5-4, the J gene TRBJ2-3; 11 bases are shared with TRBD2. Germline CDR1 is SGHNT and CDR2 is YYREEE (reference sequence). The length of the CDR3 is 17 residues. With V trimmed by 4 bases and J by 5 bases, 12 bases remained unmatched. The CDR3 sequence is CASSPTGIAGGQDTQYF. As DNA, the CDR3 is TGTGCCAGCAGCCCCACAGGTATAGCGGGAGGGCAAGATACGCAGTATTTT.

The gene calls are TRBV6-4 and TRBJ1-2; D possibly corresponds to TRBD1 (5 bases). Germline loops: CDR1 MRHNA, CDR2 SNTAGT. CDR3 length: 16 amino acids. Deletions cut 0 bases from V and 4 bases from J, with 15 bases between. CDR3 sequence (DNA): TGTGCCAGCAGTGACTCCCACACAGGTGACATCTATGGCTACACCTTC. Translated: CASSDSHTGDIYGYTF.

This chain connects TRBV25-1 to TRBJ2-7; no definite D call. V lost 10 bases and J lost 2, with 15 bases in between. Germline loops: CDR1 MGHDK, CDR2 SYGVNS. The CDR3 covers 13 residues. This chain's CDR3 is CATYSAPPYEQYF. In nucleotides, the CDR3 is TGTGCCACCTACAGCGCTCCCCCCTACGAGCAGTACTTC.